This is a list of T cell receptor beta chains from one sample in a study of CD8 T cells in Susac syndrome. TCRdb re-called the immunoSEQ multiplex PCR reads through MiXCR, storing one row per CDR3 protein. The sample lists 150,000 to 200,000 distinct CDR3 sequences; around 94% were seen once. Sequencing was performed on CD4+ T cells from PBMCs. These receptors all come from a human donor in good health. Each CDR3 is given without its conserved first and last residue. Fields, in order: J gene, clone size, V gene, CDR3 protein. Clone size appears in some rows only: once, few, many, or a class for an expanded clone.

TRBJ1-5	.	TRBV20-1	SVLGRGRNQPQH
TRBJ2-6	.	TRBV9	ASSLRQGTNVLT
TRBJ2-7	once	TRBV19	ASSIMGQSYEQY
TRBJ1-5	.	TRBV6-2/TRBV6-3	ASSYIGTRASQPQH
TRBJ2-5	.	TRBV27	ASSPQSGGPWAQY
TRBJ2-7	.	TRBV20-1	SGSVSRLLSTYEQY
TRBJ2-3	.	TRBV6-6	ASDRGTDTQY
TRBJ2-7	.	TRBV21-1	ASSRPRQNSGEQY
TRBJ2-7	.	TRBV30	AWSPQAGTSSAALREQY
TRBJ1-5	.	TRBV12-5	ASGLVLAGTSNQPQH
TRBJ2-3	.	TRBV12-3/TRBV12-4	ASSFLGGLLDTQY
TRBJ2-5	.	TRBV15	ATSRDTGVETQY
TRBJ2-7	.	TRBV15	ATSRDHEQY
TRBJ1-6	.	TRBV9	ASSVDLGQRSPLH
TRBJ1-2	.	TRBV27	ASGGLYREPWGGYT
TRBJ2-1	.	TRBV29-1	SAGSGLAGEQF
TRBJ2-5	once	TRBV5-1	ASSSNLHTSATVGTQY
TRBJ1-5	.	TRBV19	ASSPDRAGQPQH
TRBJ1-6	.	TRBV20-1	SARENRDNSPLH
TRBJ2-2	.	TRBV30	AWNIAGLGELF
TRBJ1-2	.	TRBV29-1	SVPRLYGYT
TRBJ1-5	once	TRBV24-1	ATSDQDQPQH
TRBJ2-3	once	TRBV29-1	SVGTSGVTDTQY
TRBJ2-1	.	TRBV6-5	ASSYVRGGGEQF
TRBJ2-3	.	TRBV12-3/TRBV12-4	ASSSYLTDTQY
TRBJ2-5	.	TRBV12-3/TRBV12-4	ASSLLRALETQY
TRBJ2-5	few	TRBV3-1	ASSQGLAGGQETQY
TRBJ1-2	.	TRBV20-1	SAPQGGNNYGYT
TRBJ1-6	.	TRBV20-1	SAPGGPNSPLH
TRBJ2-3	.	TRBV7-2	ASRNRGAGGADTQY
TRBJ2-3	.	TRBV20-1	SAGDSSSTDTQY
TRBJ1-2	.	TRBV27	ASSSDRPYGYT
TRBJ1-1	.	TRBV29-1	SVEDPRGKKNTEAF
TRBJ2-7	.	TRBV7-2	ASSWTSGVTYEQY
TRBJ2-5	.	TRBV5-1	ASSLDPRGQETQY
TRBJ1-4	.	TRBV10-3	AISDNPDEKLF
TRBJ1-4	.	TRBV20-1	SWGRTELF
TRBJ1-6	.	TRBV20-1	SASRGYNSPLH
TRBJ2-5	.	TRBV30	AWKGTGHETQY
TRBJ2-1	.	TRBV5-1	ASSLARANEQF